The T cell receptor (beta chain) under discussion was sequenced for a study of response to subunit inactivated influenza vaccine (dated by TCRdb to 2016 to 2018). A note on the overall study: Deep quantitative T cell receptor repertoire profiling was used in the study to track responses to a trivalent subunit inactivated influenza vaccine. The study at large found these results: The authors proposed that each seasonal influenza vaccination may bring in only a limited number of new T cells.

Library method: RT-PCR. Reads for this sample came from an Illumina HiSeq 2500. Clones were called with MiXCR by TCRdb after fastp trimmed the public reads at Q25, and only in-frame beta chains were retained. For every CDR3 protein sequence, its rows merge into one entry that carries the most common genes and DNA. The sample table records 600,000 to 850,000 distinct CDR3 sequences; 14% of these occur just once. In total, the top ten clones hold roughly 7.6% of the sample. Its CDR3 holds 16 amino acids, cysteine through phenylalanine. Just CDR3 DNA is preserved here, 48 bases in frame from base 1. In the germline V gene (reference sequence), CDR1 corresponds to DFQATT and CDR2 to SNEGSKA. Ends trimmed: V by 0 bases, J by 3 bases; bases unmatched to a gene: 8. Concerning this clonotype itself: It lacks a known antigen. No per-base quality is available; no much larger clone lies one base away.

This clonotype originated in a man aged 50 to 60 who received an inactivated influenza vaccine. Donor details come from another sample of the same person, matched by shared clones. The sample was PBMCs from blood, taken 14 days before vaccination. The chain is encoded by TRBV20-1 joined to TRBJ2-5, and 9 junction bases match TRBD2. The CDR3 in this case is CSARDSSGGIKETQYF. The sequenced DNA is TGCAGTGCTAGAGATTCCAGCGGGGGGATCAAAGAGACCCAGTACTTC.